The TCR beta chain under discussion was sequenced for a study of beta chain features in type 1 diabetes. Study results and limitations: Any HLA type influence on TCRB rearrangement was left unresolved here. More deletions and fewer insertions at VDJ junctions were seen in type 1 diabetes patients. When Type 1 diabetes patients were examined, their TCRB CDR3s proved moderately but significantly shorter in all four CD4+ subsets. It was among patients, rather than healthy donors, that naive, central memory and Treg TCRB repertoires appeared more similar.

This clone was observed a few times. What it binds is unknown. The CDR3 is 14 amino acids. Trimming pared 1 base from V and 6 bases from J, leaving 10 bases between. Germline values: CDR1 SGHNT, CDR2 YENEEA. Staining for CD45RO/CCR7/CD25/CD127/CD95/CD27 allowed sorting of CD4+ naive, central memory, regulatory and stem cell-like memory cells. All of the isolated RNA was reverse transcribed, so expressed TCRB transcripts were sequenced. Profiled with immunoSEQ multiplex PCR; TCRdb holds only in-frame clones, not every one. Here the sample spans 300,000 to 400,000 clones, 9.6% being singletons. This sequence was found in a man aged 25 to 40 with type 1 diabetes. The V and J genes are TRBV11-3 and TRBJ2-1; D remains ambiguous. The material sequenced was central memory CD4+ T cells from blood. The CDR3 is CASSLVASANEQFF. CDR3 coding DNA: TGTGCCAGCAGCTTAGTAGCCAGCGCCAATGAGCAGTTCTTC.